The present TCR beta chain was sequenced within a study of cytomegalovirus exposure and HLA in healthy donors. General study findings and limits: TCR beta chains associated with HLA were, in a later analysis, more clonally expanded than equally common others.

Primers: 60 Vbeta forward and 13 Jbeta reverse. Sequenced by immunoSEQ multiplex PCR; TCRdb stores in-frame clones only, minus some. The sample lists some 38,000 clones; about half were seen once. The germline V gene has CDR1 MNHNY and CDR2 SVGAGI (reference sequence). The length of the CDR3 is 13 residues. V lost 6 bases and J lost 2, with 8 bases in between. Concerning this clone itself: The target antigen is unknown.

The chain couples TRBV6-6 to TRBJ1-5, with D unresolved. Sequenced material: PBMCs. This TCR was sampled from a woman between 40 and 55 years old in good health and CMV-seropositive. This CDR3 is CASSLDGNQPQHF. CDR3 nucleotides: TGTGCCAGCAGCCTAGACGGCAATCAGCCCCAGCATTTT.